The 29 T cell receptor beta chains given below trace back to one sample, sequenced in a study of identical twins. A single record per CDR3 protein comes from TCRdb applying MiXCR to the 5' RACE reads. The sample lists around 1.7 million distinct CDR3 sequences, 25% to 35% seen once, with less than 0.35% in the top ten. The sequencing sample was made of cord blood. The receptors originated from a newborn girl in good health.

Only a few counts were recorded for this clonotype. The rearrangement uses TRBV20-1 and TRBJ2-4; 7 bases line up with TRBD2. The junction had 16 bases not matched to a gene; V was cut back by 3 bases and J by 5 bases. The CDR3 runs to 17 residues. Per germline, CDR1 DFQATT and CDR2 SNEGSKA (reference sequence). As DNA, the CDR3 is TGCAGTGCTAGGGGAGCGGGGCCTAAAACGGTGGAAAACATTCAGTACTTC. Residues: CSARGAGPKTVENIQYF.

This clonotype was detected a few times. The rearrangement links TRBV20-1 to TRBJ2-7; 10 bases are a match to TRBD2. Germline assignment: CDR1 DFQATT and CDR2 SNEGSKA (reference sequence). The trim removed 3 bases at V and 6 bases at J, leaving 5 bases unmatched. The CDR3 spans 13 residues. This chain's CDR3 is CSASPGLAFEQYF. CDR3 coding DNA: TGCAGTGCTAGCCCGGGACTAGCGTTCGAGCAGTACTTC.

This clonotype has only a few counts. This CDR3 is CASSQEGVRGPLYNEQFF. The CDR3 DNA reads TGCGCCAGCAGCCAAGAAGGTGTCCGGGGACCTCTCTACAATGAGCAGTTCTTC. The V gene is TRBV4-1, the J gene TRBJ2-1; D is tentatively TRBD1 or TRBD2 (5 bases each). The CDR3 sequence is 18 residues long. Trimming pared 0 bases from V and 3 bases from J, leaving 18 bases between. Germline V CDR1 and CDR2: MGHRA, YSYEKL.

The rearrangement links TRBV28 to TRBJ1-4; TRBD1 matches at 9 bases. The germline V gene encodes CDR1 MDHEN and CDR2 SYDVKM. The CDR3 length is 15 residues. J was trimmed by 8 bases and V by 7 bases; bases with no gene match: 11. The CDR3 sequence is CASNAVQGAGEKLFF. The DNA of the CDR3 is TGTGCCAGCAACGCCGTACAGGGGGCTGGGGAAAAACTGTTTTTT.

This clonotype appeared many times. J is TRBJ2-1 and V is TRBV7-2; D gene uncertain. Deletions cut 1 base from V and 6 bases from J, with 7 bases between. This CDR3 has 13 residues. The germline gives CDR1 SGHTA, CDR2 FQGNSA. The chain's CDR3 is CASSLGSPNEQFF. CDR3 DNA sequence: TGTGCCAGCAGCTTAGGCTCCCCCAATGAGCAGTTCTTC.

The chain joins TRBV27 to TRBJ1-2, with TRBD1 identical over 9 bases. After removal of 8 bases from V and 4 bases from J, the junction contained 14 bases not matched to a gene. This CDR3 region has 16 residues. Germline loops: CDR1 MNHEY, CDR2 SMNVEV (reference sequence). The CDR3 sequence is CASLPGPGQGPYGYTF. CDR3 DNA: TGTGCCAGCCTTCCAGGGCCTGGACAGGGGCCCTATGGCTACACCTTC.

This chain uses TRBV5-6 with TRBJ1-1, with a tentative D call TRBD1 (5 bases). There are 16 residues in the CDR3. From germline, CDR1 is SGHDT and CDR2 YYEEEE. V was trimmed by 3 bases and J by 2 bases, leaving 17 bases between them. The CDR3 is CASSSTPTVINTEAFF. The DNA of the CDR3 is TGTGCCAGCAGCTCTACTCCGACAGTTATTAACACTGAAGCTTTCTTT. Variable domain in full (rest from reference TRBV5-6 and TRBJ1-1): DAGVTQSPTHLIKTRGQQVTLRCSPKSGHDTVSWYQQALGQGPQFIFQYYEEEERQRGNFPDRFSGHQFPNYSSELNVNALLLGDSALYLCASSSTPTVINTEAFFGQGTRLTVV.

This chain connects TRBV20-1 to TRBJ2-3, with 15 bases matching TRBD2. The CDR3 covers 20 residues. V gave up 3 bases and J gave up 5 bases; unmatched junction bases: 18. The germline V gene encodes CDR1 DFQATT and CDR2 SNEGSKA (reference sequence). The CDR3 bases are TGCAGTGCTAGGCGTTCTGGCCCCGGACTAGCGGGAGGGCGAGGAGATACGCAGTATTTT. Protein product: CSARRSGPGLAGGRGDTQYF.

This chain links TRBV12-3 or TRBV12-4 with TRBJ1-5, with 9 positions matching TRBD1. The CDR3 runs 17 residues. V shed 6 bases, J shed 0 bases, and the junction held 9 bases outside the gene matches. The CDR3 is CASRSKQGAHSNQPQHF. DNA of the CDR3: TGTGCCAGCAGAAGCAAACAGGGGGCTCATAGCAATCAGCCCCAGCATTTT.

This clonotype has at least ten counts. In DNA form, the CDR3 reads TGCGCCAGCAGCTTGGCTAGCGGAGATGAGCAGTTCTTC. This gives the protein CASSLASGDEQFF. The V call is TRBV5-1, the J call TRBJ2-1, with 7 nucleotides matching TRBD2. V trimming: 0 bases; J trimming: 8 bases; junction bases outside the gene matches: 2. Germline V gives CDR1 SGHRS, CDR2 YFSETQ. This CDR3 comprises 13 residues.

In DNA, the CDR3 is TGTGCCAGCAGCTTGCACGGGGGCGGCACAGATACGCAGTATTTT. Translated, it gives CASSLHGGGTDTQYF. V usage is TRBV5-6 and J usage is TRBJ2-3; D may be TRBD1 or TRBD2 (6 bases each). CDR3 length: 15 residues. Trimming cost V 1 base and J 1 base, with 10 bases left between them. Germline CDR1 SGHDT, CDR2 YYEEEE.

The chain couples TRBV6-8 to TRBJ2-5; 13 nucleotides align to TRBD2. The V gene end was trimmed by 2 bases and the J gene end by 0 bases; junction bases not matched to a gene: 3. Germline CDR1 reads MNHGY; CDR2 reads SAAAGT. This CDR3 spans 17 amino acids. CDR3: CASSYGLAGEYQETQYF. In DNA, the CDR3 is TGTGCCAGCAGTTACGGACTAGCGGGAGAGTACCAAGAGACCCAGTACTTC.

The V gene is TRBV10-3, the J gene TRBJ1-6; no definite D call. Trimming shortened V by 2 bases and J by 0 bases, and 11 bases separated the two germline ends. Germline CDR1 reads ENHRY; CDR2 reads SYGVKD. This CDR3 contains 17 residues. The CDR3 region has the DNA TGTGCCATCAGTGAGGGCAGGTCCAACTCCTATAATTCACCCCTCCACTTT. This codes for CAISEGRSNSYNSPLHF.

This clonotype came up a few times. This chain joins TRBV10-3 and TRBJ2-2, with D maybe TRBD2 (5 bases). The germline CDR1 and CDR2 sequences are ENHRY and SYGVKD. Trimming shortened V by 7 bases and J by 4 bases, and 16 bases separated the two germline ends. The CDR3 has 15 amino acids. CDR3 in amino acids: CAIKPDAGSTGELFF. Here the CDR3 DNA reads TGTGCCATCAAACCGGACGCGGGTTCCACCGGGGAGCTGTTTTTT.

In this sample, this clonotype turned up a few times. V and J are TRBV14 and TRBJ2-1, with TRBD2 matching 11 bases. J gave up 7 bases and V 1 base, and 6 bases lay outside the gene matches. The CDR3 has 16 residues. Germline V gives CDR1 SGHDN, CDR2 FVKESK. The CDR3 is CASSQVSGRVQNEQFF. DNA for the CDR3: TGTGCCAGCAGCCAAGTTAGCGGGAGGGTCCAGAATGAGCAGTTCTTC.

This clonotype came up many times. The CDR3 DNA reads TGTGCCAGCAGTTCCGACCTAGGGCCTTACGAGCAGTACTTC. Its translation is CASSSDLGPYEQYF. The rearrangement uses TRBV28 and TRBJ2-7; D is uncertain. V dropped 4 bases and J dropped 4 bases, with 14 bases sitting between them. The CDR3 consists of 14 residues. The germline CDR1 and CDR2 sequences are MDHEN and SYDVKM.

This clonotype came up a few times. V is TRBV28 and J is TRBJ2-5; D unresolved. The CDR3 is made up of 15 amino acids. Trimming shortened V by 7 bases and J by 1 base, and 16 bases separated the two germline ends. Germline loops: CDR1 MDHEN, CDR2 SYDVKM. The CDR3 protein is CASNRVSTIQETQYF. Here the CDR3 DNA reads TGTGCCAGCAATAGAGTTAGCACTATCCAAGAGACCCAGTACTTC.

The chain links TRBV28 to TRBJ1-1, with TRBD1 matching 7 bases. The trim removed 4 bases at V and 1 base at J, leaving 6 bases unmatched. The CDR3 length is 15 residues. Germline V gene lookup returns CDR1 MDHEN and CDR2 SYDVKM. The CDR3 sequence: CASSSMAGGNTEAFF. CDR3 sequence (DNA): TGTGCCAGCAGTTCTATGGCAGGGGGGAACACTGAAGCTTTCTTT.

The V call is TRBV7-9, the J call TRBJ1-1; D is uncertain. Germline V CDR1 and CDR2: SEHNR, FQNEAQ (reference sequence). V lost 1 base and J lost 1, with 10 bases in between. The CDR3 contains 15 residues. The CDR3 protein is CASSLVGLGNTEAFF. The CDR3 DNA is TGTGCCAGCAGCTTAGTTGGGTTGGGGAACACTGAAGCTTTCTTT. Full variable domain (remainder filled in from reference TRBV7-9 and TRBJ1-1): DTGVSQNPRHKITKRGQNVTFRCDPISEHNRLYWYRQTLGQGPEFLTYFQNEAQLEKSRLLSDRFSAERPKGSFSTLEIQRTEQGDSAMYLCASSLVGLGNTEAFFGQGTRLTVV.

The chain is built from TRBV27 and TRBJ2-3, with D uncertain. This CDR3 is built from 15 residues. CDR1 is MNHEY, CDR2 SMNVEV, per germline (reference sequence). The V gene lost 0 bases and the J gene lost 2 bases, with 9 bases spanning the gap. CDR3 sequence: CASSLSPLYTDTQYF. DNA of the CDR3: TGTGCCAGCAGTTTATCGCCACTATACACAGATACGCAGTATTTT.

This clonotype was found a few times. A clone one base away is much larger, so this may be a read error. V and J are TRBV7-9 and TRBJ1-1; 9 nucleotides align to TRBD1. Per germline, CDR1 SEHNR and CDR2 FQNEAQ (reference sequence). Trimming at V came to 6 bases and at J to 3 bases, leaving 2 bases not matched to a gene. CDR3 length: 13 residues. The CDR3 nucleotides are TGTGCCAGCAGGTGGACAGGGGACACTGAAGCTTTCTTT. Translated: CASRWTGDTEAFF.

The chain carries TRBV20-1 and TRBJ2-3; 7 nucleotides line up with TRBD2. CDR1 is DFQATT, CDR2 SNEGSKA, per germline (reference sequence). CDR3 size: 15 residues. Trimming removed 3 bases from V and 1 base from J; junction bases left unmatched: 7. CDR3 DNA sequence: TGCAGTGCTAGGGCGAGCGGGATTGGCACAGATACGCAGTATTTT. Its translation: CSARASGIGTDTQYF.

J is TRBJ2-7 and V is TRBV28, with 8 bases fitting TRBD1. J gave up 3 bases and V 1 base, and 8 bases lay outside the gene matches. This CDR3 is built from 16 residues. Per the germline V gene, CDR1 is MDHEN and CDR2 is SYDVKM. The CDR3 region has the DNA TGTGCCAGCAGTTTATCGGCAGGGGGCGCTTTCTACGAGCAGTACTTC. It yields the protein CASSLSAGGAFYEQYF. Together with reference TRBV28 and TRBJ2-7, the CDR3 gives the full variable domain: DVKVTQSSRYLVKRTGEKVFLECVQDMDHENMFWYRQDPGLGLRLIYFSYDVKMKEKGDIPEGYSVSREKKERFSLILESASTNQTSMYLCASSLSAGGAFYEQYFGPGTRLTVT.

The table lists this clonotype with a few counts. This chain joins TRBV5-1 and TRBJ2-7; 9 bases are shared with TRBD2. Trimming took 0 bases from V and 4 from J; bases not matched to a gene: 5. Germline CDR1 SGHRS, CDR2 YFSETQ. The CDR3 runs to 15 residues. The CDR3 loop is CASSLEAGGHYEQYF. CDR3 coding DNA: TGCGCCAGCAGCTTGGAAGCGGGGGGACATTACGAGCAGTACTTC. The variable domain in full, with the rest retrieved from reference TRBV5-1 and TRBJ2-7, is KAGVTQTPRYLIKTRGQQVTLSCSPISGHRSVSWYQQTPGQGLQFLFEYFSETQRNKGNFPGRFSGRQFSNSRSEMNVSTLELGDSALYLCASSLEAGGHYEQYFGPGTRLTVT.

This chain joins TRBV20-1 and TRBJ1-1; D not certain. The CDR3 loop spans 14 amino acids. The V gene lost 0 bases and the J gene lost 1 base, with 9 bases spanning the gap. In germline, CDR1 is DFQATT, CDR2 SNEGSKA (reference sequence). In nucleotides, the CDR3 is TGCAGTGCTAGAGATCGGTACCGGAACACTGAAGCTTTCTTT. Its protein is CSARDRYRNTEAFF.

The gene calls are TRBV12-3 or TRBV12-4 and TRBJ1-1, with no clear D. V was clipped by 2 bases and J by 11 bases, with 6 bases between them. The CDR3 has 10 residues. In nucleotides, the CDR3 is TGTGCCAGCAGTTTATTTAGGGCTTTCTTT. Amino acids: CASSLFRAFF.

This chain links TRBV29-1 with TRBJ2-7; weak D call: TRBD1 (6 bases). Germline V gene data show CDR1 as SQVTM and CDR2 as ANQGSEA. V dropped 5 bases and J dropped 4 bases, with 12 bases sitting between them. CDR3 size: 12 residues. CDR3 loop: CSVISRGYEQYF. DNA of the CDR3: TGCAGCGTTATCTCCAGGGGATACGAGCAGTACTTC.

In this sample, this clonotype turned up a few times. CDR3 nucleotides: TGTGCCAGTAGTCCCGGGACAAGTCTCTATGGCTACACCTTC. Amino acids: CASSPGTSLYGYTF. The V gene is TRBV19, the J gene TRBJ1-2; D may be TRBD1 (6 bases). The CDR3 covers 14 residues. The germline CDR1 and CDR2 sequences are LNHDA and SQIVND (reference sequence). The V gene lost 5 bases and the J gene lost 4 bases, with 14 bases spanning the gap.

This clonotype has just a few counts. V gene TRBV6-6 combines with J gene TRBJ2-7; perhaps TRBD2 as D (6 bases). In germline, CDR1 is MNHNY, CDR2 SVGAGI (reference sequence). V lost 6 bases and J 3 bases, leaving 12 bases between the germline ends. The length of the CDR3 is 13 residues. The DNA of the CDR3 is TGTGCCAGCAGGGCGGGACTCTACTACGAGCAGTACTTC. Translation: CASRAGLYYEQYF.